A single sample gave rise to the 5 T cell receptor beta chains below, sequenced in a study of blood T cells in healthy people across ages. Sample-barcoded 5' priming and a J-beta primer mix drove a second PCR of about 7 to 12 cycles. TCRdb analysed the 5' RACE reads with MiXCR anew, one entry per CDR3 protein. The table records 950,000 to 1,200,000 distinct CDR3 sequences, under 40% of them present only once. Sequencing was performed on blood. The receptors derive from a man between 18 and 35 years old in good health.

The sample holds a few counts of this clonotype. V is TRBV7-9 and J is TRBJ2-3; no clear D gene. CDR1 is SEHNR, CDR2 FQNEAQ, per germline (reference sequence). The ends were cut back, 5 bases at V and 4 bases at J, with 16 bases in the middle. The CDR3 spans 15 residues. CDR3 DNA: TGTGCCAGCAGCCCTAGTAGCCCAAACTCAGATACGCAGTATTTT. This gives the protein CASSPSSPNSDTQYF.

The chain links TRBV29-1 to TRBJ2-2; D not certain. Germline V gene sequence: CDR1 SQVTM, CDR2 ANQGSEA. V lost 5 bases and J 4 bases, leaving 8 bases between the germline ends. This CDR3 contains 12 residues. CDR3 bases: TGCAGCGTTCTCTTTATCACCGGGGAGCTGTTTTTT. This gives the protein CSVLFITGELFF.

The CDR3 sequence is CASSQITTGTEAFF. CDR3 DNA sequence: TGTGCCAGCAGCCAAATAACCACGGGCACTGAAGCTTTCTTT. The chain recombines TRBV3-1 with TRBJ1-1, with unresolved D. The V gene lost 2 bases and the J gene lost 4 bases, with 11 bases spanning the gap. Germline V lookup: CDR1 LGHDT, CDR2 YNNKEL (reference sequence). This CDR3 is 14 amino acids long.

The chain combines TRBV4-3 with TRBJ2-4, with TRBD1 matching 9 bases. The DNA matches TRBJ2-5 better at its end, which makes the J call doubtful. This CDR3 contains 14 residues. Germline lookup yields CDR1 LGHNA and CDR2 YSLEER. CDR3 loop: CASSRATGGETQYF. CDR3 coding DNA: TGCGCCAGCAGCCGGGCGACAGGGGGAGAGACCCAGTACTTC.

The chain combines TRBV10-2 with TRBJ2-7; perhaps D is TRBD1 or TRBD2 (5 bases each). Per the germline V gene, CDR1 is WSHSY and CDR2 is SAAADI. The length of the CDR3 is 16 residues. V gave up 6 bases and J gave up 4 bases, with 22 bases separating them. The DNA for the CDR3 is TGCGCCAGCAGGGCAGCAGGGAGCCGGGAAACTTACGAGCAGTACTTC. Its protein is CASRAAGSRETYEQYF.